A selection of T cell receptor beta chains follows, all from one sample in a study of blood T cell repertoires in COVID-19. The repertoire was sequenced with immunoSEQ multiplex PCR; TCRdb's copy has only in-frame clones and lacks some. The sample lists 120,000 to 150,000 clones, 85% to 90% seen once, with approximately 6.1% in the top ten. Sample: peripheral blood. These receptors were taken from a man older than 75 with acute or convalescent COVID-19. The CDR3 runs from the conserved cysteine through the conserved F or W. The D gene is left open where the match is weak. The size of a clone is reported for some rows only, either as once, few or many, or as a class for expanded clones.

j_call: TRBJ1-4; d_call: TRBD1; v_call: TRBV28; clone_size: NA; cdr3_length: 15; cdr3_aa: CASSSTGALVEKLFF; cdr3_nt: TGTGCCAGCAGTAGCACAGGGGCTTTGGTTGAAAAACTGTTTTTT
j_call: TRBJ2-5; d_call: NA; v_call: TRBV13; clone_size: NA; cdr3_length: 12; cdr3_aa: CASSPRLETQYF; cdr3_nt: TGTGCCAGCAGCCCCCGGTTAGAGACCCAGTACTTC
j_call: TRBJ1-6; d_call: TRBD1; v_call: TRBV3-1/TRBV3-2; clone_size: NA; cdr3_length: 14; cdr3_aa: CASSPRTGNSPLHF; cdr3_nt: TGTGCCAGCAGCCCGAGGACAGGAAATTCACCCCTCCACTTT
j_call: TRBJ2-3; d_call: NA; v_call: TRBV5-1; clone_size: once; cdr3_length: 15; cdr3_aa: CASIQSPGVGNTQYF; cdr3_nt: TGCGCCAGCATCCAGAGCCCGGGGGTAGGAAATACGCAGTATTTT
j_call: TRBJ2-2; d_call: TRBD2; v_call: TRBV3-1/TRBV3-2; clone_size: NA; cdr3_length: 21; cdr3_aa: CASSQDSSGRAWGRDTGELFF; cdr3_nt: TGTGCCAGCAGCCAAGATTCCAGCGGGAGGGCTTGGGGCCGAGACACCGGGGAGCTGTTTTTT
j_call: TRBJ2-1; d_call: NA; v_call: TRBV5-1; clone_size: NA; cdr3_length: 13; cdr3_aa: CASSPGQYNEQFF; cdr3_nt: TGCGCCAGCAGCCCTGGACAGTACAATGAGCAGTTCTTC
j_call: TRBJ1-4; d_call: TRBD1; v_call: TRBV18; clone_size: NA; cdr3_length: 15; cdr3_aa: CASSPSGTGGEKLFF; cdr3_nt: TGTGCCAGCTCACCCTCCGGGACAGGCGGGGAAAAACTGTTTTTT
j_call: TRBJ2-1; d_call: NA; v_call: TRBV20-1; clone_size: NA; cdr3_length: 18; cdr3_aa: CSASGRIEDFSSYNEQFF; cdr3_nt: TGCAGTGCTAGTGGACGGATCGAGGATTTCAGTTCCTACAATGAGCAGTTCTTC
j_call: TRBJ2-3; d_call: TRBD2; v_call: TRBV3-1/TRBV3-2; clone_size: NA; cdr3_length: 15; cdr3_aa: CASSTTSDRTDTQYF; cdr3_nt: TGTGCCAGCAGCACCACTAGCGATCGCACAGATACGCAGTATTTT
j_call: TRBJ2-5; d_call: TRBD1; v_call: TRBV2; clone_size: NA; cdr3_length: 16; cdr3_aa: CASSVAGGAGEETQYF; cdr3_nt: TGTGCCAGCAGTGTAGCAGGGGGCGCAGGGGAAGAGACCCAGTACTTC
j_call: TRBJ1-2; d_call: NA; v_call: TRBV11-2; clone_size: NA; cdr3_length: 15; cdr3_aa: CASSLVPGWNYGYTF; cdr3_nt: TGTGCCAGCAGCTTAGTTCCAGGGTGGAACTATGGCTACACCTTC
j_call: TRBJ1-5; d_call: TRBD1; v_call: TRBV30; clone_size: NA; cdr3_length: 16; cdr3_aa: CAWSVRRGHSNQPQHF; cdr3_nt: TGTGCCTGGAGTGTACGCAGGGGGCATAGCAATCAGCCCCAGCATTTT
j_call: TRBJ1-2; d_call: NA; v_call: TRBV2; clone_size: NA; cdr3_length: 13; cdr3_aa: CASSESGSYGYTF; cdr3_nt: TGTGCCAGCAGTGAGTCTGGGAGCTATGGCTACACCTTC
j_call: TRBJ1-5; d_call: NA; v_call: TRBV2; clone_size: NA; cdr3_length: 14; cdr3_aa: CASSEDGFWAPQHF; cdr3_nt: TGTGCCAGCAGTGAAGATGGGTTTTGGGCGCCCCAGCATTTT
j_call: TRBJ1-2; d_call: TRBD1; v_call: TRBV7-8; clone_size: many; cdr3_length: 15; cdr3_aa: CASTTHRGPNYGYTF; cdr3_nt: TGTGCCAGCACGACCCACAGGGGGCCAAACTATGGCTACACCTTC
j_call: TRBJ1-2; d_call: NA; v_call: TRBV5-1; clone_size: NA; cdr3_length: 14; cdr3_aa: CASSGTGDNYGYTF; cdr3_nt: TGCGCCAGCAGCGGCACAGGAGATAACTATGGCTACACCTTC
j_call: TRBJ2-5; d_call: TRBD1; v_call: TRBV28; clone_size: NA; cdr3_length: 14; cdr3_aa: CASFGTGNGETQYF; cdr3_nt: TGTGCCAGCTTCGGGACAGGAAACGGAGAGACCCAGTACTTC
j_call: TRBJ2-3; d_call: NA; v_call: TRBV6-5; clone_size: NA; cdr3_length: 13; cdr3_aa: CASAPAFTDTQYF; cdr3_nt: TGTGCCAGCGCCCCTGCGTTCACGGATACGCAGTATTTT
j_call: TRBJ2-1; d_call: NA; v_call: TRBV5-1; clone_size: NA; cdr3_length: 13; cdr3_aa: CASSFSLGNEQFF; cdr3_nt: TGCGCCAGCAGCTTTAGCCTGGGCAATGAGCAGTTCTTC
j_call: TRBJ2-5; d_call: NA; v_call: TRBV7-2; clone_size: NA; cdr3_length: 13; cdr3_aa: CASSLAVRETQYF; cdr3_nt: TGTGCCAGCAGCTTGGCAGTCCGAGAGACCCAGTACTTC
j_call: TRBJ1-3; d_call: TRBD1; v_call: TRBV5-1; clone_size: NA; cdr3_length: 16; cdr3_aa: CASSPAATGFGNTIYF; cdr3_nt: TGCGCCAGCAGCCCGGCCGCGACAGGGTTCGGAAACACCATATATTTT
j_call: TRBJ2-7; d_call: NA; v_call: TRBV28; clone_size: NA; cdr3_length: 14; cdr3_aa: CASTLVGGSYEQYF; cdr3_nt: TGTGCCAGTACATTAGTGGGGGGCTCCTACGAGCAGTACTTC
j_call: TRBJ2-7; d_call: TRBD2; v_call: TRBV9; clone_size: NA; cdr3_length: 15; cdr3_aa: CASSVTRGLANEQYF; cdr3_nt: TGTGCCAGCAGCGTAACCAGGGGACTAGCGAACGAGCAGTACTTC
j_call: TRBJ1-5; d_call: NA; v_call: TRBV5-4; clone_size: NA; cdr3_length: 13; cdr3_aa: CASRQDPTQPQHF; cdr3_nt: TGTGCCAGCCGACAGGATCCCACCCAGCCCCAGCATTTT
j_call: TRBJ1-2; d_call: NA; v_call: TRBV11-3; clone_size: NA; cdr3_length: 19; cdr3_aa: CASSLGTTNKRGPNYGYTF; cdr3_nt: TGTGCCAGCAGCCTGGGGACAACCAACAAGCGAGGGCCAAACTATGGCTACACCTTC
j_call: TRBJ2-7; d_call: TRBD2; v_call: TRBV13; clone_size: NA; cdr3_length: 14; cdr3_aa: CASMRPGTSSEQYF; cdr3_nt: TGTGCCAGCATGAGGCCCGGGACTAGTAGCGAGCAGTACTTC
j_call: TRBJ2-1; d_call: NA; v_call: TRBV20-1; clone_size: NA; cdr3_length: 11; cdr3_aa: CSAAQFNEQFF; cdr3_nt: TGCAGTGCCGCGCAATTCAATGAGCAGTTCTTC
j_call: TRBJ2-7; d_call: TRBD1; v_call: TRBV7-2; clone_size: NA; cdr3_length: 13; cdr3_aa: CASTHRTGYEQYF; cdr3_nt: TGTGCCAGCACTCACCGGACAGGCTACGAGCAGTACTTC
j_call: TRBJ2-1; d_call: TRBD2; v_call: TRBV28; clone_size: NA; cdr3_length: 14; cdr3_aa: CASSFLVAGGEQFF; cdr3_nt: TGTGCCAGCAGTTTCCTCGTAGCGGGGGGTGAGCAGTTCTTC
j_call: TRBJ2-7; d_call: NA; v_call: TRBV19; clone_size: NA; cdr3_length: 14; cdr3_aa: CASSIGTWGEAQYF; cdr3_nt: TGTGCCAGTAGTATAGGGACCTGGGGAGAGGCGCAGTACTTC
j_call: TRBJ1-1; d_call: NA; v_call: TRBV29-1; clone_size: once; cdr3_length: 15; cdr3_aa: CSVEDARGGNTEAFF; cdr3_nt: TGCAGCGTTGAAGATGCACGAGGGGGGAACACTGAAGCTTTCTTT
j_call: TRBJ1-6; d_call: TRBD1; v_call: TRBV5-1; clone_size: NA; cdr3_length: 13; cdr3_aa: CASRTGGGTPLHF; cdr3_nt: TGCGCCAGCAGAACAGGGGGTGGGACACCCCTCCACTTT
j_call: TRBJ1-5; d_call: TRBD1; v_call: TRBV28; clone_size: few; cdr3_length: 13; cdr3_aa: CASTRLQTGVVHF; cdr3_nt: TGTGCCAGCACTCGACTACAGACAGGGGTTGTTCATTTT
j_call: TRBJ2-5; d_call: NA; v_call: TRBV30; clone_size: NA; cdr3_length: 14; cdr3_aa: CAWSVQGGQETQYF; cdr3_nt: TGTGCCTGGAGTGTACAGGGGGGGCAAGAGACCCAGTACTTC
j_call: TRBJ1-1; d_call: NA; v_call: TRBV3-1/TRBV3-2; clone_size: NA; cdr3_length: 15; cdr3_aa: CASSHWQDLNTEAFF; cdr3_nt: TGTGCCAGCAGCCACTGGCAGGACTTGAACACTGAAGCTTTCTTT
j_call: TRBJ2-3; d_call: TRBD1; v_call: TRBV29-1; clone_size: NA; cdr3_length: 14; cdr3_aa: CSYQGTGGSDTQYF; cdr3_nt: TGCAGCTATCAGGGGACAGGGGGCTCGGATACGCAGTATTTT
j_call: TRBJ1-6; d_call: NA; v_call: TRBV5-1; clone_size: NA; cdr3_length: 15; cdr3_aa: CASSLETGSNSPLHF; cdr3_nt: TGCGCCAGCAGCTTGGAAACAGGGAGTAATTCACCCCTCCACTTT
j_call: TRBJ2-1; d_call: NA; v_call: TRBV7-2; clone_size: NA; cdr3_length: 14; cdr3_aa: CASSLDSVYNEQFF; cdr3_nt: TGTGCCAGCAGCTTAGATAGCGTCTACAATGAGCAGTTCTTC
j_call: TRBJ1-6; d_call: NA; v_call: TRBV28; clone_size: once; cdr3_length: 14; cdr3_aa: CACEGGTKNSPLHF; cdr3_nt: TGTGCCTGTGAGGGGGGGACTAAGAATTCACCCCTCCACTTT
j_call: TRBJ1-1; d_call: TRBD1; v_call: TRBV19; clone_size: NA; cdr3_length: 14; cdr3_aa: CASSSTGGNTEAFF; cdr3_nt: TGTGCCAGTAGCTCGACAGGGGGGAACACTGAAGCTTTCTTT
j_call: TRBJ1-4; d_call: TRBD1; v_call: TRBV7-2; clone_size: once; cdr3_length: 14; cdr3_aa: CASSPRDRVEKLFF; cdr3_nt: TGTGCCAGCAGCCCACGGGACAGAGTGGAAAAACTGTTTTTT
j_call: TRBJ2-7; d_call: NA; v_call: TRBV27; clone_size: NA; cdr3_length: 15; cdr3_aa: CASSPGGGTIYEQYF; cdr3_nt: TGTGCCAGCAGTCCCGGAGGGGGGACTATTTACGAGCAGTACTTC
j_call: TRBJ2-1; d_call: TRBD1; v_call: TRBV7-3; clone_size: once; cdr3_length: 14; cdr3_aa: CASSLDRGGNEQFF; cdr3_nt: TGTGCCAGCAGCCTAGACAGGGGCGGGAATGAGCAGTTCTTC
j_call: TRBJ1-2; d_call: NA; v_call: TRBV12-3/TRBV12-4; clone_size: NA; cdr3_length: 13; cdr3_aa: CASSSSTGNGYTF; cdr3_nt: TGTGCCAGCAGTTCCTCCACAGGAAACGGCTACACCTTC
j_call: TRBJ1-2; d_call: TRBD1; v_call: TRBV27; clone_size: NA; cdr3_length: 14; cdr3_aa: CASSFGQGIGGYTF; cdr3_nt: TGTGCCAGCAGTTTTGGACAGGGGATCGGTGGCTACACCTTC
j_call: TRBJ1-2; d_call: TRBD1; v_call: TRBV13; clone_size: NA; cdr3_length: 16; cdr3_aa: CASSSANRGLDYGYTF; cdr3_nt: TGTGCCAGCAGCTCGGCGAACAGGGGGCTCGACTATGGCTACACCTTC
j_call: TRBJ2-7; d_call: TRBD2; v_call: TRBV30; clone_size: NA; cdr3_length: 12; cdr3_aa: CAWSVTGGEQYF; cdr3_nt: TGTGCCTGGAGTGTAACGGGGGGCGAGCAGTACTTC
j_call: TRBJ1-2; d_call: TRBD1; v_call: TRBV6-5; clone_size: NA; cdr3_length: 14; cdr3_aa: CAITPGQGLYGYTF; cdr3_nt: TGTGCCATCACACCGGGACAGGGGCTCTATGGCTACACCTTC
j_call: TRBJ1-2; d_call: NA; v_call: TRBV19; clone_size: NA; cdr3_length: 15; cdr3_aa: CASNFQGIGGYGYTF; cdr3_nt: TGTGCCAGTAACTTCCAGGGTATAGGTGGCTATGGCTACACCTTC
j_call: TRBJ2-7; d_call: NA; v_call: TRBV9; clone_size: NA; cdr3_length: 16; cdr3_aa: CASSGGPGVSSYEQYF; cdr3_nt: TGTGCCAGCAGCGGGGGCCCGGGAGTCAGCTCCTACGAGCAGTACTTC
j_call: TRBJ1-4; d_call: TRBD1; v_call: TRBV18; clone_size: NA; cdr3_length: 13; cdr3_aa: CASSPTGGEKLFF; cdr3_nt: TGTGCCAGCTCACCAACAGGGGGGGAAAAACTGTTTTTT
j_call: TRBJ2-5; d_call: NA; v_call: TRBV27; clone_size: few; cdr3_length: 15; cdr3_aa: CASSSSFEGEQTQYF; cdr3_nt: TGTGCCAGCAGTTCCTCCTTCGAGGGGGAGCAGACCCAGTACTTC
j_call: TRBJ1-6; d_call: NA; v_call: TRBV4-1; clone_size: NA; cdr3_length: 20; cdr3_aa: CASSQIGMGQGHSYNSPLHF; cdr3_nt: TGCGCCAGCAGCCAAATAGGGATGGGGCAGGGCCACTCCTATAATTCACCCCTCCACTTT